A selection of T cell receptor beta chains follows, all from one sample in a study of beta chain features in type 1 diabetes. Here immunoSEQ multiplex PCR was the method, and the copy in TCRdb shows in-frame clones only, minus some. There are about 210,000 clones in the sample; approximately 10% occur only once, and 1% to 1.5% lies in the top ten. The sequencing input was central memory CD4+ T cells from blood. These receptors were obtained from a man between 18 and 35 years old in good health. The CDR3 runs from the conserved cysteine through the conserved F or W.

v_call cdr3_aa
TRBV4-3 CASSHVAEETQYF
TRBV25-1 CASSAPGQNYEQYF
TRBV2 CASSPDGTSGRYHNEQFF
TRBV30 CAWTRRIRETQYF
TRBV7-8 CASSFELAGANEQFF
TRBV30 CAWGDSGRASTDTQYF
TRBV20-1 CSASPGYEQYF
TRBV6-5 CASSYEVDYGYTF
TRBV7-7 CASSLGAGGTDTQYF
TRBV15 CATSSDRGLRSNQPQHF
TRBV7-3 CASSLSGSLSGANVLTF
TRBV11-2 CASSPWGLYKNIQYF
TRBV2 CASSPTSYQETQYF
TRBV7-2 CASSLGTRELGRTQYF
TRBV7-2 CASSLGWSTDTQYF
TRBV2 CASSVSGGTDTQYF
TRBV7-9 CASTSSENTEAFF
TRBV6-1 CASSEALRGDQINEQFF
TRBV6-5 CASSAGEKLFF
TRBV7-2 CASSLGQGAEKLFF
TRBV25-1 CASRLAGSYEQYF
TRBV29-1 CSAQTHRQGVETQYF
TRBV7-2 CASSWDPGTEASF
TRBV2 CASSTTGNEQYF
TRBV29-1 CSVVSEADTQYF
TRBV25-1 CASSDIGGTGELFF
TRBV5-1 CASSLDQTQYF
TRBV25-1 CASSEEGPGELFF
TRBV29-1 CSVEALTGPTTEAFF
TRBV7-9 CASSSHTSVYNEQFF
TRBV9 CASSVGLGREQYF
TRBV4-3 CASSQAWRSYEQYF
TRBV29-1 CSVEGGHSGANVLTF
TRBV11-2 CASSLIGRAYEQYF
TRBV5-1 CASSLMGGIVNEQFF
TRBV27 CASKGTGQETQYF
TRBV4-1 CASSRTKGQVDNEQFF
TRBV10-3 CAISEISGGGDEQYF
TRBV7-2 CASSSGTSGSRYF
TRBV6-6 CASSFSNNEQFF
TRBV7-9 CASSSPAGEQFF
TRBV14 CASSPRASDGYTF